Listed below are T cell receptor beta chains from one sample, sequenced in a study of cytomegalovirus exposure and HLA in healthy donors. Generated by immunoSEQ multiplex PCR, the TCRdb table keeps only in-frame clones and is missing some. Among 180,000 or so clones listed, 77% were seen once. The material sequenced was PBMCs. Receptor source: a woman aged 60-70 years in good health and CMV-seropositive. The CDR3 runs from the conserved cysteine through the conserved F or W. A D gene is named only where the DNA matches it firmly. Size is omitted from some rows. Given values are once, few, many or a class for expanded clones.

>once|TRBV28|14|TRBJ2-7|TRBD1
TGTGCCAGCAGTTTATGGACAGGGGGCCACGAGCAGTACTTC
CASSLWTGGHEQYF
>-|TRBV7-2|13|TRBJ2-7|TRBD1
TGTGCCAGCAGCTTAAACAGGGGGGACGAGCAGTACTTC
CASSLNRGDEQYF
>-|TRBV6-1|17|TRBJ2-3|TRBD2
TGTGCCAGCAGTGAAGGGACTAGCGGGAGAAGTGGGGATACGCAGTATTTT
CASSEGTSGRSGDTQYF
>-|TRBV7-2|15|TRBJ2-5|-
TGTGCCAGCAGCTGGTCAGCGTTGTACCAAGAGACCCAGTACTTC
CASSWSALYQETQYF
>-|TRBV28|16|TRBJ1-1|TRBD1
TGTGCCAGCAGTTCATCCCCAGGGACAGGGAACACTGAAGCTTTCTTT
CASSSSPGTGNTEAFF
>-|TRBV19|16|TRBJ1-6|-
TGTGCCAGTAGTATAATCCCGACAACCTATAATTCACCCCTCCACTTT
CASSIIPTTYNSPLHF
>once|TRBV7-8|15|TRBJ2-7|TRBD1
TGTGCCAGCAGCTTCCCGGGACAGGGGACCTACGAGCAGTACTTC
CASSFPGQGTYEQYF
>-|TRBV14|12|TRBJ2-1|-
TGTGCCAGCAGCCAGAGATACAATGAGCAGTTCTTC
CASSQRYNEQFF
>-|TRBV5-1|14|TRBJ2-1|-
TGCGCCAGCAGCTTGGGCGGGATCTACAATGAGCAGTTCTTC
CASSLGGIYNEQFF
>-|TRBV2|15|TRBJ1-5|-
TGTGCCAGCAGTGAAGACAGGCATAGCAATCAGCCCCAGCATTTT
CASSEDRHSNQPQHF
>-|TRBV7-6|13|TRBJ2-1|-
TGTGCCAGCAGCCACGACTCAGTCAATGAGCAGTTCTTC
CASSHDSVNEQFF